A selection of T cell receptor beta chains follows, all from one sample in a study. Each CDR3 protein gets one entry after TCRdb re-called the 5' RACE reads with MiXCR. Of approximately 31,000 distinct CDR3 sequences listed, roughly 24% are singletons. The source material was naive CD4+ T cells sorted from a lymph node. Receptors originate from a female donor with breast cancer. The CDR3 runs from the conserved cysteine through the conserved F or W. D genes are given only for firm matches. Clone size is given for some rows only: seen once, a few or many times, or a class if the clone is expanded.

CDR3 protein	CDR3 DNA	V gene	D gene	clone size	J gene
CATSRGQDSNQPQHF	TGTGCCACCAGCAGAGGACAAGACTCGAATCAGCCCCAGCATTTT	TRBV15	.	few	TRBJ1-5
CASAYQAGGTDTQYF	TGTGCTAGTGCCTATCAAGCGGGAGGCACAGATACGCAGTATTTT	TRBV12-5	TRBD2	few	TRBJ2-3
CASSLRGRGNEQFF	TGTGCCAGCAGCCTAAGGGGGCGCGGTAATGAGCAGTTCTTC	TRBV11-3	TRBD1	few	TRBJ2-1
CASLPATSAKETQYF	TGTGCCAGCTTGCCCGCGACTAGCGCTAAGGAGACCCAGTACTTC	TRBV7-9	TRBD2	few	TRBJ2-5
CASSLTARDADEQYF	TGTGCCAGCAGCTTAACAGCGAGGGACGCCGACGAGCAGTACTTC	TRBV7-6	.	.	TRBJ2-7
CASRSAGPPYERDF	TGCGCCAGCAGAAGCGCGGGACCCCCCTACGAGCGGGACTTC	TRBV5-1	.	.	TRBJ2-7
CASSYSGPNSYEQYF	TGTGCCAGCAGTTACTCGGGACCGAACTCCTACGAGCAGTACTTC	TRBV6-5	.	.	TRBJ2-7
CASSRAGGEYNEQFF	TGTGCCAGCAGCCGAGCGGGAGGGGAATACAATGAGCAGTTCTTC	TRBV2	TRBD2	.	TRBJ2-1
CASSGSGRGDTGEPFF	TGCGCCAGCAGCGGTAGCGGGAGAGGCGACACCGGGGAGCCGTTTTTT	TRBV5-1	TRBD2	.	TRBJ2-2
CASSLGPREEVNTEAFF	TGCGCCAGCAGCTTGGGGCCGAGGGAGGAGGTGAACACTGAAGCTTTCTTT	TRBV5-1	.	.	TRBJ1-1
CASSSTGVEKLFF	TGTGCCAGCAGCTCGACAGGGGTTGAAAAACTGTTTTTT	TRBV7-9	TRBD1	few	TRBJ1-4
CASSLGWDTDTQYF	TGCGCCAGCAGTCTAGGGTGGGACACAGATACGCAGTATTTT	TRBV5-1	.	.	TRBJ2-3
CTSSSDRRQEAQYF	TGCACCAGCAGCTCGGACAGGCGACAAGAGGCCCAGTACTTC	TRBV5-1	TRBD1	.	TRBJ2-5
CASSDRRLAVTDTQYF	TGTGCCAGCAGCGACCGGCGACTAGCGGTTACAGATACGCAGTATTTT	TRBV7-9	TRBD2	few	TRBJ2-3
CASSLSLSGSYNEQFF	TGTGCCAGCAGCCTATCTCTTAGCGGGTCCTACAATGAGCAGTTCTTC	TRBV7-9	TRBD2	medium-sized	TRBJ2-1
CASSLAGGQGYEQYF	TGCGCCAGCAGCTTGGCCGGGGGGCAAGGCTACGAGCAGTACTTC	TRBV5-1	.	.	TRBJ2-7
CASSHDRVTTGELFF	TGTGCCAGCAGCCACGACAGGGTTACGACCGGGGAGCTGTTTTTT	TRBV5-6	TRBD1	many	TRBJ2-2
CASSSGPEGGQPQHF	TGTGCCAGCAGTTCCGGACCGGAGGGCGGGCAGCCCCAGCATTTT	TRBV6-5	.	many	TRBJ1-5
CASSPDPGQGSEKLFF	TGTGCCAGCAGCCCAGATCCGGGACAGGGGAGTGAAAAACTGTTTTTT	TRBV7-8	TRBD1	.	TRBJ1-4
CAGSQEITGWDGELFF	TGTGCCGGCAGCCAAGAGATCACAGGGTGGGACGGGGAGCTGTTTTTT	TRBV4-2	.	.	TRBJ2-2
CASSQVGGLTDTQYF	TGTGCCAGCAGCCAAGTCGGGGGGCTCACAGATACGCAGTATTTT	TRBV4-2	.	few	TRBJ2-3
CASSLSSRTLGSPLHF	TGTGCCAGCAGTTTATCGTCCAGGACACTTGGTTCGCCCCTCCACTTT	TRBV27	.	many	TRBJ1-6
CASSVDTGTGELFF	TGTGCCAGCAGCGTAGACACGGGGACCGGGGAGCTGTTTTTT	TRBV9	.	.	TRBJ2-2
CASSLGVDASTDTQYF	TGTGCCAGCAGCTTAGGAGTCGATGCTAGCACAGATACGCAGTATTTT	TRBV11-3	.	.	TRBJ2-3
CASSLARGSWGTQYF	TGTGCCAGCAGCTTAGCGCGCGGGAGTTGGGGGACCCAGTACTTC	TRBV7-2	TRBD2	.	TRBJ2-5
CSAQDGLAGDEQYF	TGCAGTGCTCAGGACGGACTAGCGGGAGACGAGCAGTACTTC	TRBV20-1	TRBD2	few	TRBJ2-7
CASSYGPRAGLYTDTQYF	TGTGCCAGCAGTTACGGTCCCCGCGCGGGACTATACACAGATACGCAGTATTTT	TRBV6-6	TRBD2	.	TRBJ2-3
CASAYLAGAYEQYF	TGTGCCAGCGCTTACCTAGCGGGAGCCTACGAGCAGTACTTC	TRBV28	TRBD2	few	TRBJ2-7
CAISDGGASGTDTQYF	TGTGCCATCAGTGATGGGGGGGCCTCGGGCACAGATACGCAGTATTTT	TRBV10-3	.	.	TRBJ2-3
CASSDSQGRYSNQPQHF	TGTGCCAGCAGTGACTCTCAGGGGCGATATAGCAATCAGCCCCAGCATTTT	TRBV6-4	.	.	TRBJ1-5
CATSDNRRNTGELFF	TGTGCCACCAGTGATAATCGTAGGAACACCGGGGAGCTGTTTTTT	TRBV24-1	.	.	TRBJ2-2
CSARDGGAGAYEQYF	TGCAGTGCTAGAGATGGGGGGGCAGGTGCCTACGAGCAGTACTTC	TRBV20-1	.	many	TRBJ2-7
CATSTASGSMYEQYF	TGTGCCACCAGCACCGCTAGCGGGAGTATGTACGAGCAGTACTTC	TRBV15	TRBD2	.	TRBJ2-7